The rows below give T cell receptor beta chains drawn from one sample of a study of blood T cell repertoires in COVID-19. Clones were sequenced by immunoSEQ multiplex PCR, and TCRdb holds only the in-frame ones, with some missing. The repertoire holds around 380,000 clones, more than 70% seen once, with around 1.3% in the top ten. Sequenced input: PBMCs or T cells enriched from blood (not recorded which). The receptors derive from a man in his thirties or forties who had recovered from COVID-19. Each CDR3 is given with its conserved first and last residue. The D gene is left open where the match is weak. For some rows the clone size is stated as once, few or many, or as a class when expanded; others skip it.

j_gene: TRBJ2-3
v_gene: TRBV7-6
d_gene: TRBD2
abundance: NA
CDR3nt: TGTGCCAGCAGCTTAGAGGCTAGCGGGGCCACAGATACGCAGTATTTT
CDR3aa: CASSLEASGATDTQYF

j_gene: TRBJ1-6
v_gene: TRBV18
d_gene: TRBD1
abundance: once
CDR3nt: TGTGCCAGCTCAGACAGGGGGTCCTATAATTCACCCCTCCACTTT
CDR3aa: CASSDRGSYNSPLHF

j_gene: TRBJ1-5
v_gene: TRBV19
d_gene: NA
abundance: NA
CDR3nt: TGTGCCAGTAGTATAGTGGCCGGAGTGGGTAGTCAGCCCCAGCATTTT
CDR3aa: CASSIVAGVGSQPQHF

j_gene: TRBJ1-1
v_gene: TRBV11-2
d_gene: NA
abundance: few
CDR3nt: TGTGCCAGCAGTTTATCAAACACGAACACTGAAGCTTTCTTT
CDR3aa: CASSLSNTNTEAFF

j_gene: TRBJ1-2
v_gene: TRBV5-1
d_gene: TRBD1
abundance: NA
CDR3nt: TGCGCCAGCAGCTTGGTTGGGGGACAGGACTATGGCTACACCTTC
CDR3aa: CASSLVGGQDYGYTF

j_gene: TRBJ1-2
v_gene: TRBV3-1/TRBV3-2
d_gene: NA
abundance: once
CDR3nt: TGTGCCAGCAGCCAAGATCTGCGGGGGAACTATGGCTACACCTTC
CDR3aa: CASSQDLRGNYGYTF

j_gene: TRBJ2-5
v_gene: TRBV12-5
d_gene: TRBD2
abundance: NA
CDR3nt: TGTGCTAGTGGTTTACTAGCGGGGGGGCCGCAAGAGACCCAGTACTTC
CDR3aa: CASGLLAGGPQETQYF

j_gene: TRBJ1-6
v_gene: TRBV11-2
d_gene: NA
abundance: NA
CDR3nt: TGTGCCAGCAGCTTAGTCCGACAGGATAGATCACCCCTCCACTTT
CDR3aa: CASSLVRQDRSPLHF

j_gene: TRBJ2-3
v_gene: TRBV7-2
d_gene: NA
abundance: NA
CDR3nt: TGTGCCAGCAGTAAGGGACAACCCACAGATACGCAGTATTTT
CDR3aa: CASSKGQPTDTQYF

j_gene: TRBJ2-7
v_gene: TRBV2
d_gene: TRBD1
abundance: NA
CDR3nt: TGTGCCAGCAGTTCACAGGGGGGTGCCTACGAGCAGTACTTC
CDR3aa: CASSSQGGAYEQYF

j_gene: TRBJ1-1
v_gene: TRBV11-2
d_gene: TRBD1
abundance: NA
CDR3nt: TGTGCCAGCAGCTTAGGAACAGGGGCGAACACTGAAGCTTTCTTT
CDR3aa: CASSLGTGANTEAFF

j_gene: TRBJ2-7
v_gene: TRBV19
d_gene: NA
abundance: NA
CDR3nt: TGTGCCAACTCGACAGTTCACTACGAGCAGTACTTC
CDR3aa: CANSTVHYEQYF

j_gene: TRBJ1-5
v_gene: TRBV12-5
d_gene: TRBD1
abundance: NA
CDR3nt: TGTGCTAGTGGTTTGGTAACAGGGGCTGGGCAGCCCCAGCATTTT
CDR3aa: CASGLVTGAGQPQHF

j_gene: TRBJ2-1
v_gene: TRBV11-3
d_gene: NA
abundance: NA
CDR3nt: TGTGCCAGCAGCTTCGGGACTTCCCGGGCCACCTACAATGAGCAGTTCTTC
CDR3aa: CASSFGTSRATYNEQFF

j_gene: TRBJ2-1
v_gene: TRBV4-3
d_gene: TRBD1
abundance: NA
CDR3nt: TGCGCCAGCAGCCAAGATTCAGGGACAGGGGGCAATGAGCAGTTCTTC
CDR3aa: CASSQDSGTGGNEQFF

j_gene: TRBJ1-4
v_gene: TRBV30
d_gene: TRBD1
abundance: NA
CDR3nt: TGTGCCTGGACCCGGACAGGGGCAACTAATGAAAAACTGTTTTTT
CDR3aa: CAWTRTGATNEKLFF

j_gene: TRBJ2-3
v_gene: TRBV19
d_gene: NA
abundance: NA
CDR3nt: TGTGCCAGCACAGTCTCCGGATTCACAGATACGCAGTATTTT
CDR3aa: CASTVSGFTDTQYF

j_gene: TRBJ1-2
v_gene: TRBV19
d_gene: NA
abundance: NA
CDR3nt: TGTGCCAGTAGTAACCCGGGACTGGACTTATATGGCTACACCTTC
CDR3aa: CASSNPGLDLYGYTF

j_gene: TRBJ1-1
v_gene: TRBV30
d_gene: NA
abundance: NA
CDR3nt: TGTGCCTGGACAGGTTACATGAACACTGAAGCTTTCTTT
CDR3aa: CAWTGYMNTEAFF

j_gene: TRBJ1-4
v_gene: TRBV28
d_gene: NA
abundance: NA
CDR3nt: TGTGCCAGCAGGCCAGGGGCGGCTAATGAAAAACTGTTTTTT
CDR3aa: CASRPGAANEKLFF

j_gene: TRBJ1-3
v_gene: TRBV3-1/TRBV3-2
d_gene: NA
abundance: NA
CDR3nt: TGTGCCAGCAGCCAAGGGCGAGGGGTAGGGGGTGGAAACACCATATATTTT
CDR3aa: CASSQGRGVGGGNTIYF

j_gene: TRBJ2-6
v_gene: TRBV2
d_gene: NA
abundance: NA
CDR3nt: TGTGCCAGCAGTGACGAGGCCGGTTGGCTTTCTGGGGCCAACGTCCTGACTTTC
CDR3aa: CASSDEAGWLSGANVLTF

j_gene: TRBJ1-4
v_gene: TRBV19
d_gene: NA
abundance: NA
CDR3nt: TGTGCCAGTAGCGCGAGTCTTGCAACTAATGAAAAACTGTTTTTT
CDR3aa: CASSASLATNEKLFF

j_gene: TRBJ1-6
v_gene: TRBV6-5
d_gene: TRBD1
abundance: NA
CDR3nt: TGTGCCAGCAGCAACAGGGGCGATAATTCACCCCTCCACTTT
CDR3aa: CASSNRGDNSPLHF

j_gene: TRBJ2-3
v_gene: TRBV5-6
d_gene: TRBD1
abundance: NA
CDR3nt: TGTGCCAGCAGCTTGGAGACAGGGGGAGGAGATACGCAGTATTTT
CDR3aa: CASSLETGGGDTQYF

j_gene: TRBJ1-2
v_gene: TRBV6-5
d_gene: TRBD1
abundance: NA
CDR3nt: TGTGCCAGCAGTCCATCCGGGACAGGGAGAGATGGCTACACCTTC
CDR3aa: CASSPSGTGRDGYTF

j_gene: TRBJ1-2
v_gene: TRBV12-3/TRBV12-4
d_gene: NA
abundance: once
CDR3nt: TGTGCCAGCAGCACCTCCAGGGTCGGCGGCTACACCTTC
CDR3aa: CASSTSRVGGYTF

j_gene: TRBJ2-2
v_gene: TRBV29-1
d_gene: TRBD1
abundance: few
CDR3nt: TGCAGCTCCCGATTCGGGACAGGCAACACCGGGGAGCTGTTTTTT
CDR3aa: CSSRFGTGNTGELFF